These 8 T cell receptor beta chains share one sample of origin, sequenced in a study of identical twins. Each CDR3 protein is one row after TCRdb ran MiXCR on the 5' RACE reads. The data hold 450,000 to 650,000 distinct CDR3 sequences, with roughly 15% observed a single time. The sample was also linked to a second study, of yellow fever vaccine responses in identical twins.

Sequencing was done on a sample of CD4+ T cells sorted from blood. These receptors were collected from a young woman in good health.

V usage is TRBV25-1 and J usage is TRBJ2-7; 10 bases map to TRBD2. The V and J ends lost 1 base and 6 bases, in that order; junction bases with no gene match: 9. Germline V gene data show CDR1 as MGHDK and CDR2 as SYGVNS. The CDR3 is 16 residues long. This CDR3 is CASSELASGSKGEQYF. In DNA form, the CDR3 reads TGTGCCAGCAGTGAATTGGCTAGCGGGAGCAAGGGCGAGCAGTACTTC.

This clonotype was seen a handful of times. The chain employs TRBV10-3 and TRBJ1-1; D not certain. V was cut by 6 bases and J by 1 base, with 12 bases left in between. Germline V gives CDR1 ENHRY, CDR2 SYGVKD. The CDR3 contains 14 residues. CDR3 amino acids: CAIREGSGNTEAFF. CDR3 nucleotides: TGTGCCATCAGGGAGGGTTCGGGGAACACTGAAGCTTTCTTT.

This chain joins TRBV6-5 and TRBJ2-1; 12 nucleotides match TRBD2. Germline V CDR1 and CDR2: MNHEY, SVGAGI. Trimming at V came to 4 bases and at J to 6 bases, leaving 16 bases not matched to a gene. The CDR3 has 19 amino acids. CDR3 bases: TGTGCCAGCAGTTCCCGAGGGGCTAGCGGGAGGGGGGGTGGCAATGAGCAGTTCTTC. It translates to CASSSRGASGRGGGNEQFF.

The V gene is TRBV28, the J gene TRBJ2-1; D not certain. V gave up 1 base and J gave up 0 bases, with 7 bases separating them. Germline V gene sequence: CDR1 MDHEN, CDR2 SYDVKM. This CDR3 has 15 amino acids. CDR3: CASSLFLSSYNEQFF. The CDR3 DNA follows: TGTGCCAGCAGTTTATTTTTGAGCTCCTACAATGAGCAGTTCTTC.

This clonotype has more than one count but fewer than ten. The chain is built from TRBV12-3 or TRBV12-4 and TRBJ1-5; 7 positions match TRBD1. Trimming took 6 bases from V and 4 from J; bases not matched to a gene: 6. This CDR3 region has 14 residues. CDR3 in DNA: TGTGCCAGCAGGCCCGGGACAGTTAATCAGCCCCAGCATTTT. Translated: CASRPGTVNQPQHF.

This clonotype was seen a handful of times. The V call is TRBV7-9, the J call TRBJ1-2; D not certain. The length of the CDR3 is 14 residues. The germline CDR1 and CDR2 sequences are SEHNR and FQNEAQ (reference sequence). Deletions cut 3 bases from V and 4 bases from J, with 12 bases between. CDR3 loop: CASSLEGLIYGYTF. CDR3 sequence (DNA): TGTGCCAGCAGCTTGGAAGGCCTGATCTATGGCTACACCTTC.

This clonotype appeared a few times. CDR3 DNA: TGTGCCACCGGCGAGACGCTTGAGCAGTACTTC. As protein: CATGETLEQYF. The rearrangement links TRBV10-3 to TRBJ2-7, with D unclear. Germline lookup yields CDR1 ENHRY and CDR2 SYGVKD. Trimming pared 10 bases from V and 7 bases from J, leaving 14 bases between. CDR3 length equals 11 residues.

This clonotype has more than one count but fewer than ten. The chain uses TRBV10-1 and TRBJ2-3, with unresolved D. The CDR3 loop spans 14 amino acids. Germline V gives CDR1 WNHNN, CDR2 SYGVQD (reference sequence). Trimming removed 9 bases from V and 3 bases from J, with 16 bases in between. CDR3 sequence reads: CASQSQDRTDTQYF. The CDR3 nucleotides are TGCGCCAGTCAGAGCCAGGATAGGACAGATACGCAGTATTTT.